This is a list of T cell receptor beta chains from one sample in a study of blood T cell repertoires in COVID-19. Clones were read by immunoSEQ multiplex PCR, and TCRdb kept only the in-frame ones, dropping some. The sample lists hundreds of thousands of clones, around 92% occurring once. Sequencing was performed on peripheral blood. All receptors derive from a man between 40 and 49 years old with acute or convalescent COVID-19. The CDR3 runs from the conserved cysteine through the conserved F or W. Each record gives: CDR3 length, clone size, J gene, D gene, V gene, CDR3 DNA, CDR3 protein. A D gene is named only where the DNA matches it firmly. Where a row states a size, it is once, few, many or the class of an expanded clone; other rows omit it.

>17|NA|TRBJ2-1|NA|TRBV19
TGTGCCAGTAGTATCGGGGTTGGGAACCTACTGCGTAATGAGCAGTTCTTC
CASSIGVGNLLRNEQFF
>15|NA|TRBJ1-1|NA|TRBV5-1
TGCGCCAGCAGCTTGGCAGGCACCTTGAACACTGAAGCTTTCTTT
CASSLAGTLNTEAFF
>15|NA|TRBJ1-5|NA|TRBV2
TGTGCCAGCAGCCCAAACGGACAGAGCAATCAGCCCCAGCATTTT
CASSPNGQSNQPQHF
>15|NA|TRBJ1-5|NA|TRBV19
TGTGCCAGTAGTAATTGGGGGGGATCAAATCAGCCCCAGCATTTT
CASSNWGGSNQPQHF
>19|NA|TRBJ2-1|TRBD1|TRBV9
TGTGCCAGCAGCGTACTACCGGGACAGGGCGGATTCGGCTACAATGAGCAGTTCTTC
CASSVLPGQGGFGYNEQFF
>15|NA|TRBJ2-5|TRBD2|TRBV2
TGTGCCAGCAGTCTACGTAGCGGGAGGGAAGAGACCCAGTACTTC
CASSLRSGREETQYF
>16|NA|TRBJ2-2|TRBD1|TRBV7-7
TGTGCTAGCAGCTTAGAAGGGGGCGGTGGCACCGGGGAGCTGTTTTTT
CASSLEGGGGTGELFF
>16|NA|TRBJ2-3|TRBD1|TRBV18
TGTGCCAGCTCTCCCGACAGGGGGCTGAACACAGATACGCAGTATTTT
CASSPDRGLNTDTQYF
>15|once|TRBJ2-7|TRBD2|TRBV4-1
TGCGCCAGCAGTGGGAAGAGCGGGATTTCCTACGAGCAGTACTTC
CASSGKSGISYEQYF
>15|NA|TRBJ2-2|TRBD1|TRBV28
TGTGCCAGCAGTTACAGGGGGCGTTACACCGGGGAGCTGTTTTTT
CASSYRGRYTGELFF
>17|NA|TRBJ1-5|TRBD1|TRBV27
TGTGCCAGCAGTTTATCTGAGGGGGCGAGGTGCAATCAGCCCCAGCATTTT
CASSLSEGARCNQPQHF
>14|NA|TRBJ2-7|TRBD1|TRBV30
TGTGCCTGGGCGCTAAACAGGGGTCCCTACGAGCAGTACTTC
CAWALNRGPYEQYF
>13|NA|TRBJ2-2|NA|TRBV19
TGTGCCAGTCGACAGGTCGGCACCGGGGAGCTGTTTTTT
CASRQVGTGELFF
>12|NA|TRBJ1-2|NA|TRBV10-3
TGTGCCATCAGTTCATCTAACTATGGCTACACCTTC
CAISSSNYGYTF
>15|NA|TRBJ2-5|TRBD2|TRBV5-1
TGCGCCAGCTGCCCCCCGGGACTAGCCGGGGGGACCCAGTACTTC
CASCPPGLAGGTQYF
>13|NA|TRBJ1-5|TRBD1|TRBV6-5
TGTGCCAGCAGCTTCGGACAGGCGCAGCCCCAGCATTTT
CASSFGQAQPQHF
>16|NA|TRBJ1-2|TRBD1|TRBV28
TGTGCCAGCAGTCCCCGGGTCCTGGACAGGTACTATGGCTACACCTTC
CASSPRVLDRYYGYTF
>17|NA|TRBJ2-7|TRBD2|TRBV11-2
TGTGCCAGCAGCTTAGATAGGCAAGCGGGGGGCTCCTACGAGCAGTACTTC
CASSLDRQAGGSYEQYF
>16|NA|TRBJ2-1|TRBD1|TRBV5-5
TGTGCCAGCAGCCCACGGACAGGGGAGTTCTACAATGAGCAGTTCTTC
CASSPRTGEFYNEQFF
>15|NA|TRBJ2-1|TRBD1|TRBV29-1
TGCAGCGCTTCGCCCATACAGGGGGGAGGCAATGAGCAGTTCTTC
CSASPIQGGGNEQFF
>15|NA|TRBJ2-7|NA|TRBV19
TGTGCCAGTAGCCTCTTCCAGACAGACATCTACGAGCAGTACTTC
CASSLFQTDIYEQYF
>15|NA|TRBJ2-1|TRBD2|TRBV9
TGTGCCAGCAGCGAGACTAGCGGGAGTTTCCATGAGCAGTTCTTC
CASSETSGSFHEQFF
>15|NA|TRBJ1-2|TRBD1|TRBV19
TGTGCCAGTAGTATAGCTCGGGACAGGGTTAAAGGCTACACCTTC
CASSIARDRVKGYTF
>14|NA|TRBJ2-7|TRBD1|TRBV28
TGTGCCAGCAGTGGGGACAGCCGCTCCTACGAGCAGTACTTC
CASSGDSRSYEQYF
>17|NA|TRBJ1-1|TRBD1|TRBV18
TGTGCCAGCTCACTTACCATTTACAGGGGGCGGACCACTGAAGCTTTCTTT
CASSLTIYRGRTTEAFF
>14|NA|TRBJ1-2|NA|TRBV30
TGTGCCTGGAGTGCAGGCGAGTTGAGCTATGGCTACACCTTC
CAWSAGELSYGYTF
>13|once|TRBJ1-2|NA|TRBV9
TGTGCCAGCAGCGTAGACCCGGGCTATGGCTACACCTTC
CASSVDPGYGYTF
>13|NA|TRBJ1-1|NA|TRBV28
TGTGCCAGCAGGAGACTGGGGAACACTGAAGCTTTCTTT
CASRRLGNTEAFF
>14|once|TRBJ1-2|TRBD1|TRBV7-9
TGTGCCAGCAGCTCCCGGACAGGGGTTCGTGGCTACACCTTC
CASSSRTGVRGYTF
>14|once|TRBJ2-7|NA|TRBV4-1
TGCGCCAGCAGCCAAGATCTATTCGCCTACGAGCAGTACTTC
CASSQDLFAYEQYF
>17|NA|TRBJ2-3|TRBD2|TRBV9
TGTGCCAGCAGCGCCCTCCTGACTAGCGGGGGGGTAGATACGCAGTATTTT
CASSALLTSGGVDTQYF
>16|NA|TRBJ1-2|NA|TRBV28
TGTGCCACCCACGGGGTTCCATTTTCTTCTAACTATGGCTACACCTTC
CATHGVPFSSNYGYTF
>14|NA|TRBJ2-7|TRBD1|TRBV18
TGTGCCAGCTCACCAGGGACAGGGCGAGACGAGCAGTACTTC
CASSPGTGRDEQYF
>13|NA|TRBJ2-3|TRBD2|TRBV29-1
TGCAGCGTTGACCGGGGGGGCGTAGATACGCAGTATTTT
CSVDRGGVDTQYF
>16|NA|TRBJ1-3|TRBD1|TRBV10-2
TGCGCCAGCAGTGCGGGACAGGGGGAATCTGGAAACACCATATATTTT
CASSAGQGESGNTIYF
>17|few|TRBJ1-3|NA|TRBV4-2
TGTGCCAGCAGCCAAGATCCGGGCAGGGGCTCTGGAAACACCATATATTTT
CASSQDPGRGSGNTIYF
>17|NA|TRBJ2-7|TRBD2|TRBV5-6
TGTGCCAGCAGCGCCTCTAGCGGGAGAAGTCCTACCTACGAGCAGTACTTC
CASSASSGRSPTYEQYF
>16|NA|TRBJ2-7|TRBD2|TRBV7-9
TGTGCCAGCAGCTCCGAATCGACTAGCGGGGGGGTAAGGCAGTACTTC
CASSSESTSGGVRQYF
>15|few|TRBJ2-7|NA|TRBV6-6
TGTGCCAGCAGTTACGCGGGGCCCGGAGAGGTCGAGCAGTACTTC
CASSYAGPGEVEQYF
>14|NA|TRBJ1-6|NA|TRBV7-9
TGTGCCAGCAGCTTAAGACAAGAAAATTCACCCCTCCACTTT
CASSLRQENSPLHF
>15|NA|TRBJ1-1|NA|TRBV9
TGTGCCAGCAGCCCTAGTGGGGCAATGAACACTGAAGCTTTCTTT
CASSPSGAMNTEAFF
>11|few|TRBJ2-7|NA|TRBV27
TGTGCCAGCATCGGGTTTGACGAGCAGTACTTC
CASIGFDEQYF
>12|NA|TRBJ2-1|TRBD2|TRBV27
TGTGCCAGCGGCGGGAGTAGGTATGAGCAGTTCTTC
CASGGSRYEQFF
>14|NA|TRBJ1-1|NA|TRBV7-9
TGTGCCAGCAGCTTAAGGGGCGTAGACACTGAAGCTTTCTTT
CASSLRGVDTEAFF
>17|once|TRBJ2-5|NA|TRBV15
TGTGCCACCAGCAGAGATCTAGGAGGGATGACTCAAGAGACCCAGTACTTC
CATSRDLGGMTQETQYF
>16|once|TRBJ2-5|TRBD2|TRBV5-4
TGTGCCAGCAGCTTGGGCGGGAGGAGCCGGGGAGAGACCCAGTACTTC
CASSLGGRSRGETQYF
>16|NA|TRBJ1-1|NA|TRBV15
TGTGCCACCAGCAGAGATTTCGTCGTCAGGAACACTGAAGCTTTCTTT
CATSRDFVVRNTEAFF
>17|NA|TRBJ1-1|TRBD1|TRBV15
TGTGCCACCAGCAGAGATTCGATTGGACAGGGGAGGACTGAAGCTTTCTTT
CATSRDSIGQGRTEAFF
>15|NA|TRBJ2-2|TRBD1|TRBV3-1/TRBV3-2
TGTGCCAGCAGCGCACGGGACAGGGTTACCGGGGAGCTGTTTTTT
CASSARDRVTGELFF
>16|NA|TRBJ2-7|NA|TRBV12-2
TGTGCAAGTCGCGGTGAAACTAGCGCCACTACGTTCGAGCAGTACTTC
CASRGETSATTFEQYF
>14|NA|TRBJ1-1|TRBD1|TRBV20-1
TGCAGTGCTAGTGACGACAGGGGGTTCGCTGAAGCTTTCTTT
CSASDDRGFAEAFF
>13|once|TRBJ1-2|NA|TRBV24-1
TGTGCCACCAGTGATTACCGGGGGTATGGCTACACCTTC
CATSDYRGYGYTF
>15|NA|TRBJ2-7|TRBD1|TRBV19
TGTGCCAGTAGTATAACCCCCGGGACAGTCAACGAGCAGTACTTC
CASSITPGTVNEQYF
>18|once|TRBJ1-5|TRBD1|TRBV6-2/TRBV6-3
TGTGCCAGCAGTTACGCGGGCACAGGGGGAGGCGGCAATCAGCCCCAGCATTTT
CASSYAGTGGGGNQPQHF
>13|NA|TRBJ2-7|NA|TRBV20-1
TGCAGTGCTAGTTATTTGAGCTCCTACGAGCAGTACTTC
CSASYLSSYEQYF
>13|NA|TRBJ1-2|NA|TRBV29-1
TGCAGCGTTAATCCCGGGCAGGCGGGTGGCTACACCTTC
CSVNPGQAGGYTF